The next 16 T cell receptor beta chains were all read from a single sample in a study of human T cells and chemical hapten exposure. TCRdb called the RACE reads again in MiXCR, with one record for every CDR3 protein. The data show about 90,000 distinct CDR3 sequences, roughly a tenth seen once. The time point denotes: patch test 3, about 24 weeks after DPC sensitization. Treatment specified: therapeutic diphenylcyclopropenone sensitization with weekly scalp DPC. The sample here was whole blood, taken in connection with sensitization to the hapten diphenylcyclopropenone (DPC). These receptors were taken from a woman aged 25 to 39 with alopecia areata. Some clones in this sample may be carry-over from other donors' samples.

The sample holds many counts of this clonotype. The genes are TRBV7-2 and TRBJ1-5; D gene ambiguous. The CDR3 has 15 residues. Germline CDR1 is SGHTA and CDR2 is FQGNSA. Trimming cost V 0 bases and J 5 bases, with 11 bases left between them. The CDR3 nucleotides are TGTGCCAGCAGCTTAGCGGTGTCAGTTCATCAGCCCCAGCATTTT. Protein product: CASSLAVSVHQPQHF. The full variable domain, rest sourced from reference TRBV7-2 and TRBJ1-5, is GAGVSQSPSNKVTEKGKDVELRCDPISGHTALYWYRQSLGQGLEFLIYFQGNSAPDKSGLPSDRFSAERTGGSVSTLTIQRTQQEDSAVYLCASSLAVSVHQPQHFGDGTRLSIL.

The chain recombines TRBV2 with TRBJ2-3; TRBD2 might be the D (5 bases). With 1 base removed from V and 2 bases from J, the gap between germline ends came to 7 bases. Germline values: CDR1 SNHLY, CDR2 FYNNEI. This CDR3 spans 14 amino acids. The CDR3 here is CASSEGLTTDTQYF. CDR3 nucleotide sequence: TGTGCCAGCAGTGAAGGACTAACCACAGATACGCAGTATTTT.

On this clonotype: An end of the junction does not agree with germline; a read error may underlie this. This chain connects TRBV10-3 to TRBJ2-1, with 14 bases aligning to TRBD2. The CDR3 extends over 16 amino acids. Germline-derived CDR1 and CDR2 are ENHRY and SYGVKD. The CDR3 region is CVIGGLAGGPLNEQFF. For the CDR3, the DNA is TGTGTCATCGGAGGACTAGCGGGGGGACCTTTGAATGAGCAGTTCTTC.

This clonotype turned up a few times. The chain recombines TRBV7-6 with TRBJ2-2; 11 nucleotides agree with TRBD2. Looked up from germline, CDR1 is SGHVS and CDR2 is FNYEAQ. This CDR3 region has 16 residues. The ends lost 4 bases at V and 4 bases at J; junction bases unmatched: 5. The CDR3 loop is CASSSRLAGSTGELFF. The CDR3 coding sequence is TGTGCCAGCAGCTCCAGACTAGCGGGGAGCACCGGGGAGCTGTTTTTT.

The CDR3 region has the DNA TGTGCCACCAGCAGAGACGCAGGGGTGGGTAAAAATGAAGCTTTCTTT. It is translated as CATSRDAGVGKNEAFF. The J gene is TRBJ1-1, the V gene TRBV15, with D possibly TRBD1 on 6 matching bases. The V end was cut by 0 bases, the J end by 7 bases, with 18 bases between. Germline V lookup: CDR1 LNHNV, CDR2 YYDKDF (reference sequence). This CDR3 has 16 amino acids.

Ten or more counts support this clonotype. V gene TRBV4-2 combines with J gene TRBJ1-4; possibly TRBD1 for D (6 bases). The CDR3 contains 16 residues. V lost 0 bases and J 8 bases, leaving 16 bases between the germline ends. Germline V gene lookup returns CDR1 LGHNA and CDR2 YNFKEQ. The CDR3, as DNA: TGTGCCAGCAGCCAAGATGCGGCAGGGGTTTGGGAAAAACTGTTTTTT. Its protein is CASSQDAAGVWEKLFF.

This clonotype was counted ten times or more. This rearrangement joins TRBV14 to TRBJ2-7; D unclear. The CDR3 is 11 residues long. Germline V gene sequence: CDR1 SGHDN, CDR2 FVKESK. V was cut by 4 bases and J by 3 bases, with 4 bases left in between. DNA for the CDR3: TGTGCCAGCAGCCTGGACTACGAGCAGTACTTC. It codes for CASSLDYEQYF.

This clonotype was observed many times. CDR3 in amino acids: CSPSGDRASGANVLTF. In DNA, the CDR3 is TGCAGTCCCTCGGGGGACAGGGCCTCTGGGGCCAACGTCCTGACTTTC. This chain links TRBV20-1 with TRBJ2-6; 9 nucleotides line up with TRBD1. V shed 8 bases, J shed 0 bases, and the junction held 8 bases outside the gene matches. Germline V gene sequence: CDR1 DFQATT, CDR2 SNEGSKA (reference sequence). The CDR3 covers 16 residues.

This clonotype was detected a few times. CDR3 in DNA: TGCAGTGTACCCGGGTCCATTCTTAGCGGGAGGGCCTACGAGCAGTACTTC. Its protein product is CSVPGSILSGRAYEQYF. This sequence joins TRBV20-1 and TRBJ2-7; the match to TRBD2 covers 11 bases. Trimming took 7 bases from V and 2 from J; bases not matched to a gene: 16. This CDR3 has 17 amino acids. Germline V gene data show CDR1 as DFQATT and CDR2 as SNEGSKA (reference sequence).

This clonotype was recorded many times. The V gene is TRBV20-1, the J gene TRBJ2-4; TRBD1 matches at 7 bases. After removal of 6 bases from V and 2 bases from J, the junction contained 7 bases not matched to a gene. CDR1 is DFQATT, CDR2 SNEGSKA, per germline (reference sequence). This CDR3 is 14 amino acids long. The CDR3 region has the DNA TGCAGTGCCCCTACAGGGGCCACCAAAAACATTCAGTACTTC. Translation gives CSAPTGATKNIQYF.

This clonotype was observed at least ten times. The V gene is TRBV12-3 or TRBV12-4, the J gene TRBJ2-5, with D possibly matching TRBD1 (5 bases). The CDR3 contains 14 residues. V lost 7 bases and J 6 bases, leaving 18 bases between the germline ends. As DNA, the CDR3 is TGTGCCAGCACCGAAGGGTCAGGGTGGAAGACCCAGTACTTC. It is translated as CASTEGSGWKTQYF.

This clonotype was seen many times. This chain connects TRBV6-5 to TRBJ1-4; D is unclear. V was clipped by 6 bases and J by 4 bases, with 6 bases between them. The CDR3 contains 12 residues. CDR1 is MNHEY, CDR2 SVGAGI, per germline. CDR3 bases: TGTGCCAGCAGGGGGTTTAATGAAAAACTGTTTTTT. Translated, it gives CASRGFNEKLFF.

This sequence joins TRBV13 and TRBJ2-4, with 10 bases matching TRBD2. CDR1 is PRHDT and CDR2 is FYEKMQ in the germline V gene (reference sequence). With 4 bases clipped from V and 1 base from J, the junction kept 7 bases outside the gene matches. The CDR3 spans 17 residues. This chain's CDR3 is CASSSAGGPTAKNIQYF. The CDR3 nucleotides read TGTGCCAGCAGCTCAGCGGGAGGGCCAACGGCCAAAAACATTCAGTACTTC.

The rearrangement uses TRBV5-6 and TRBJ2-1, with TRBD2 matching 9 bases. CDR1 and CDR2 (germline): SGHDT, YYEEEE. V was clipped by 1 base and J by 7 bases; unmatched bases: 6. This CDR3 comprises 15 residues. The CDR3 spells CASSLFLAGRNEQFF. The DNA for the CDR3 is TGTGCCAGCAGCTTGTTTCTAGCGGGGAGGAATGAGCAGTTCTTC.

This clonotype occurred many times. V and J are TRBV28 and TRBJ1-1; D not resolved. V shed 5 bases and J shed 4 bases, with 20 bases lying between them. The germline V gene has CDR1 MDHEN and CDR2 SYDVKM. The CDR3 spans 16 residues. Here the CDR3 reads CASSLSSGQRFTEAFF. DNA of the CDR3: TGTGCCAGCAGTCTCTCCTCCGGGCAGCGATTCACTGAAGCTTTCTTT. Using reference TRBV28 and TRBJ1-1 for the parts outside the CDR3, the full variable domain is DVKVTQSSRYLVKRTGEKVFLECVQDMDHENMFWYRQDPGLGLRLIYFSYDVKMKEKGDIPEGYSVSREKKERFSLILESASTNQTSMYLCASSLSSGQRFTEAFFGQGTRLTVV.

This clonotype was recorded many times. The chain employs TRBV7-2 and TRBJ2-3, with D unclear. There are 17 residues in the CDR3. The V and J ends lost 2 bases and 0 bases respectively, with 15 bases between them. CDR1 is SGHTA, CDR2 FQGNSA, per germline. CDR3 sequence (DNA): TGTGCCAGCAGCTTACCGCCTGGAGTTTTTAGCACAGATACGCAGTATTTT. Its translation is CASSLPPGVFSTDTQYF.